The rows below give T cell receptor beta chains drawn from one sample of a study of identical twins. Via MiXCR, TCRdb re-called the 5' RACE reads, giving one row per CDR3 protein. The table lists 350,000 or so distinct CDR3 sequences, about 12% of them singletons, with 7.2% in the top ten. These data were also reused for a study on yellow fever vaccine responses in identical twins.

The sequenced material came from CD8+ T cells sorted from blood. The receptors shown here come from a woman aged 18-29 years in good health. Both conserved end residues are part of each CDR3. D genes are given only for firm matches. Only part of the rows carry a size: once, few, many, or a class if the clone is expanded.

clone_size: few; j_call: TRBJ2-1; d_call: TRBD2; v_call: TRBV7-8; cdr3_nt: TGTGCCAGCAGCTTAGGCGCGGGAGGAGTTTACAATGAGCAGTTCTTC; cdr3_aa: CASSLGAGGVYNEQFF
clone_size: few; j_call: TRBJ1-2; d_call: -; v_call: TRBV27; cdr3_nt: TGTGCCAGCAGTTTCGGACGGCGTAACTATGGCTACACCTTC; cdr3_aa: CASSFGRRNYGYTF
clone_size: -; j_call: TRBJ2-5; d_call: -; v_call: TRBV3-1; cdr3_nt: TGTGCCAGCTCGGTTATGGTGGAGACCCAGTACTTC; cdr3_aa: CASSVMVETQYF
clone_size: -; j_call: TRBJ2-5; d_call: -; v_call: TRBV11-2; cdr3_nt: TGTGCCAGCAGCTTAGAAGGGACTCGGCAAGAGACCCAGTACTTC; cdr3_aa: CASSLEGTRQETQYF
clone_size: few; j_call: TRBJ2-3; d_call: -; v_call: TRBV7-3; cdr3_nt: TGTGCCAGCAGCTTATGGGGACCCCCGCAGCTCGACACAGATACGCAGTATTTT; cdr3_aa: CASSLWGPPQLDTDTQYF
clone_size: -; j_call: TRBJ2-7; d_call: -; v_call: TRBV10-3; cdr3_nt: TGTGCCAGCAGTACAGGGAAGACGACCTACCAGCAGTACTTC; cdr3_aa: CASSTGKTTYQQYF
clone_size: -; j_call: TRBJ1-1; d_call: -; v_call: TRBV27; cdr3_nt: TGTGCCAGCAGTTTAAAAACAGAGAACACTGAAGCTTTCTTT; cdr3_aa: CASSLKTENTEAFF
clone_size: many; j_call: TRBJ2-5; d_call: TRBD2; v_call: TRBV12-3/TRBV12-4; cdr3_nt: TGTGCCAGCAGCCTGCGGGGGAGGGAGACCCAGTACTTC; cdr3_aa: CASSLRGRETQYF
clone_size: few; j_call: TRBJ2-7; d_call: TRBD1; v_call: TRBV14; cdr3_nt: TGTGCCAGCAGCCAAGCCGCAGGGGGTCCCCACGAGCAGTACTTC; cdr3_aa: CASSQAAGGPHEQYF
clone_size: few; j_call: TRBJ1-1; d_call: -; v_call: TRBV27; cdr3_nt: TGTGCCAGCAGTTTGGCTTTTGGAAGGGCGAACACTGAAGCTTTCTTT; cdr3_aa: CASSLAFGRANTEAFF
clone_size: -; j_call: TRBJ2-2; d_call: -; v_call: TRBV3-1; cdr3_nt: TGTGCCAGCAGCCAAGAGGGAGGGAACACCGGGGAGCTGTTTTTT; cdr3_aa: CASSQEGGNTGELFF
clone_size: few; j_call: TRBJ2-1; d_call: -; v_call: TRBV3-1; cdr3_nt: TGTGCCAGCAGCCAAGCCCCGGGAGCTGCCTACAATGAGCAGTTCTTC; cdr3_aa: CASSQAPGAAYNEQFF
clone_size: many; j_call: TRBJ2-7; d_call: -; v_call: TRBV5-1; cdr3_nt: TGCGCCAGCAGCTTGGCCGATGGGACCGTAAGCTCCTACGAGCAGTACTTC; cdr3_aa: CASSLADGTVSSYEQYF
clone_size: few; j_call: TRBJ2-1; d_call: -; v_call: TRBV28; cdr3_nt: TGTGCCAGCAGTCCCCTACATATGACTTCGTCGAATGAGCAGTTCTTC; cdr3_aa: CASSPLHMTSSNEQFF
clone_size: -; j_call: TRBJ2-1; d_call: -; v_call: TRBV7-9; cdr3_nt: TGTGCCAGCAGCTTAGGGGCAGTTTATTACAATGAGCAGTTCTTC; cdr3_aa: CASSLGAVYYNEQFF
clone_size: -; j_call: TRBJ2-5; d_call: -; v_call: TRBV7-9; cdr3_nt: TGTGCCAGCAGCTCCTCAGCCGCTGGAGGGTGGGAGACCCAGTACTTC; cdr3_aa: CASSSSAAGGWETQYF
clone_size: few; j_call: TRBJ2-1; d_call: -; v_call: TRBV11-3; cdr3_nt: TGTGCCAGCAGCTTAGAGGGGGACTCCTACAATGAGCAGTTCTTC; cdr3_aa: CASSLEGDSYNEQFF
clone_size: -; j_call: TRBJ1-3; d_call: -; v_call: TRBV29-1; cdr3_nt: TGCAGCGTTGCACTCTGGGGCTCTGGAAACACCATATATTTT; cdr3_aa: CSVALWGSGNTIYF
clone_size: many; j_call: TRBJ2-2; d_call: -; v_call: TRBV7-9; cdr3_nt: TGTGCCAGCAGCCTAGCGACTGAGGAGCTGTTTTTT; cdr3_aa: CASSLATEELFF
clone_size: few; j_call: TRBJ1-1; d_call: -; v_call: TRBV6-1; cdr3_nt: TGTGCCAGCGCCGCACGGCAGCCCCTAAACACTGAAGCTTTCTTT; cdr3_aa: CASAARQPLNTEAFF
clone_size: few; j_call: TRBJ1-3; d_call: -; v_call: TRBV12-3/TRBV12-4; cdr3_nt: TGTGCCAGCAGTTCGGGGGCGGGCGGAAACACCATATATTTT; cdr3_aa: CASSSGAGGNTIYF
clone_size: many; j_call: TRBJ1-1; d_call: TRBD1; v_call: TRBV6-4; cdr3_nt: TGTGCCAGCAGTGAAACCGGGACAGGGAACACTGAAGCTTTCTTT; cdr3_aa: CASSETGTGNTEAFF
clone_size: few; j_call: TRBJ2-5; d_call: -; v_call: TRBV7-9; cdr3_nt: TGTGCCAGCAGCCCATCACCGACGAGAACTCAAGAGACCCAGTACTTC; cdr3_aa: CASSPSPTRTQETQYF
clone_size: -; j_call: TRBJ1-2; d_call: -; v_call: TRBV4-1; cdr3_nt: TGCGCCAGCAGCCACCGGGACGGAGATGGCTACACCTTC; cdr3_aa: CASSHRDGDGYTF
clone_size: -; j_call: TRBJ2-3; d_call: -; v_call: TRBV6-1; cdr3_nt: TGTGCCAGCAGTCGGGAGAATACAGATACGCAGTATTTT; cdr3_aa: CASSRENTDTQYF
clone_size: -; j_call: TRBJ2-1; d_call: -; v_call: TRBV29-1; cdr3_nt: TGCAGCGTTGAAGATCTTCTGCGGGAAATGAACAATGAGCAGTTCTTC; cdr3_aa: CSVEDLLREMNNEQFF
clone_size: many; j_call: TRBJ2-5; d_call: -; v_call: TRBV7-3; cdr3_nt: TGTGCCAGCAGCTTAAGGGACGGGGAGACCCAGTACTTC; cdr3_aa: CASSLRDGETQYF
clone_size: -; j_call: TRBJ2-7; d_call: TRBD2; v_call: TRBV3-1; cdr3_nt: TGTGCCAGCAGCCACCGGACTAGCGGGAGTTACGAGCAGTACTTC; cdr3_aa: CASSHRTSGSYEQYF
clone_size: -; j_call: TRBJ2-2; d_call: -; v_call: TRBV2; cdr3_nt: TGTGCCAGCTTAGACTTTTTGAACACCGGGGAGCTGTTTTTT; cdr3_aa: CASLDFLNTGELFF
clone_size: few; j_call: TRBJ2-2; d_call: -; v_call: TRBV25-1; cdr3_nt: TGTGCCAGCAAGAGGGGAACACAGAACACCGGGGAGCTGTTTTTT; cdr3_aa: CASKRGTQNTGELFF
clone_size: -; j_call: TRBJ2-5; d_call: TRBD2; v_call: TRBV28; cdr3_nt: TGTGCCAGCAGTTCCCGGACTAGCGAGTACCAAGAGACCCAGTACTTC; cdr3_aa: CASSSRTSEYQETQYF
clone_size: many; j_call: TRBJ2-3; d_call: -; v_call: TRBV12-3/TRBV12-4; cdr3_nt: TGTGCCAGCAGTTACCGGAGCACAGATACGCAGTATTTT; cdr3_aa: CASSYRSTDTQYF
clone_size: few; j_call: TRBJ1-5; d_call: -; v_call: TRBV2; cdr3_nt: TGTGCCAGCAGTGAACCGGGGGCAGGTCAGCCCCAGCATTTT; cdr3_aa: CASSEPGAGQPQHF
clone_size: few; j_call: TRBJ2-1; d_call: -; v_call: TRBV28; cdr3_nt: TGTGCCAGCAGTAACATCCTGGAGCAGTTCTTC; cdr3_aa: CASSNILEQFF
clone_size: few; j_call: TRBJ1-6; d_call: -; v_call: TRBV20-1; cdr3_nt: TGCAGTGCGGAAGGGAGCTATAATTCACCCCTCCACTTT; cdr3_aa: CSAEGSYNSPLHF
clone_size: few; j_call: TRBJ2-5; d_call: TRBD1; v_call: TRBV7-6; cdr3_nt: TGTGCCAGCAGCCATACAGGGGGCTACCAAGAGACCCAGTACTTC; cdr3_aa: CASSHTGGYQETQYF
clone_size: many; j_call: TRBJ1-2; d_call: -; v_call: TRBV15; cdr3_nt: TGTGCCACCAGCAGAGGGGGAGGGAACTTCTATGGCTACACCTTC; cdr3_aa: CATSRGGGNFYGYTF
clone_size: -; j_call: TRBJ2-3; d_call: TRBD1; v_call: TRBV28; cdr3_nt: TGTGCCAGCAGTTTAGGGACAGACCTAACAGATACGCAGTATTTT; cdr3_aa: CASSLGTDLTDTQYF
clone_size: many; j_call: TRBJ2-2; d_call: -; v_call: TRBV29-1; cdr3_nt: TGCAGCGTTTACCTTCCCGTAGTTGCAGGGGACACCTTCGTGGGGGAGCTGTTTTTT; cdr3_aa: CSVYLPVVAGDTFVGELFF
clone_size: -; j_call: TRBJ2-1; d_call: -; v_call: TRBV4-2; cdr3_nt: TGTGCCAGCAGCCAAGATGTTCCCGGGCAGAGTGAGCAGTTCTTC; cdr3_aa: CASSQDVPGQSEQFF
clone_size: -; j_call: TRBJ2-7; d_call: TRBD2; v_call: TRBV29-1; cdr3_nt: TGCAGCGTTTTAGGCCCGTCAGAATCTTCGCGGGAGGACCTATACGAGCAGTACTTC; cdr3_aa: CSVLGPSESSREDLYEQYF
clone_size: -; j_call: TRBJ1-1; d_call: TRBD1; v_call: TRBV2; cdr3_nt: TGTGCCAGCAGCGACACAGGGGTGGGGAACACTGAAGCTTTCTTT; cdr3_aa: CASSDTGVGNTEAFF
clone_size: -; j_call: TRBJ2-2; d_call: -; v_call: TRBV6-1; cdr3_nt: TGTGCCAGCTTCCAAGCGACGAACACCGGGGAGCTGTTTTTT; cdr3_aa: CASFQATNTGELFF
clone_size: many; j_call: TRBJ2-1; d_call: -; v_call: TRBV12-3/TRBV12-4; cdr3_nt: TGTGCCAGCAGTTTAGGGACTACCACCTACAATGAGCAGTTCTTC; cdr3_aa: CASSLGTTTYNEQFF
clone_size: many; j_call: TRBJ1-2; d_call: -; v_call: TRBV29-1; cdr3_nt: TGCAGCGTTTATCGACAGTTAGGCTATGGCTACACCTTC; cdr3_aa: CSVYRQLGYGYTF
clone_size: few; j_call: TRBJ2-5; d_call: TRBD1; v_call: TRBV15; cdr3_nt: TGTGCCACCAGCAGGGACAGGGGTTTTCAAGAGACCCAGTACTTC; cdr3_aa: CATSRDRGFQETQYF
clone_size: -; j_call: TRBJ1-1; d_call: TRBD1; v_call: TRBV28; cdr3_nt: TGTGCCAGCAGTTCGGACAGGGAGAACACTGAAGCTTTCTTT; cdr3_aa: CASSSDRENTEAFF
clone_size: -; j_call: TRBJ2-5; d_call: TRBD2; v_call: TRBV2; cdr3_nt: TGTGCCAGCAGTGAAGGACGGGGGGGGAACCAAGAGACCCAGTACTTC; cdr3_aa: CASSEGRGGNQETQYF
clone_size: many; j_call: TRBJ2-7; d_call: -; v_call: TRBV6-6; cdr3_nt: TGTGCCAGCTGGACGGGAGCGGGCGAGCAGTACTTC; cdr3_aa: CASWTGAGEQYF
clone_size: -; j_call: TRBJ1-4; d_call: -; v_call: TRBV6-1; cdr3_nt: TGTGCCAGCAGTGGGGTATCTACAACTAATGAAAAACTGTTTTTT; cdr3_aa: CASSGVSTTNEKLFF
clone_size: -; j_call: TRBJ1-2; d_call: -; v_call: TRBV25-1; cdr3_nt: TGTGCCAGTACCCACGGGGCCAACTATGGCTACACCTTC; cdr3_aa: CASTHGANYGYTF
clone_size: many; j_call: TRBJ2-1; d_call: TRBD2; v_call: TRBV6-2/TRBV6-3; cdr3_nt: TGTGCCAGCAGTTACAGGGAAGCGGGAGAAGGCTACAATGAGCAGTTCTTC; cdr3_aa: CASSYREAGEGYNEQFF
clone_size: -; j_call: TRBJ2-5; d_call: TRBD1; v_call: TRBV7-8; cdr3_nt: TGTGCCAGCAGCACCGGGACAGGGTCCGCTGAGACCCAGTACTTC; cdr3_aa: CASSTGTGSAETQYF
clone_size: -; j_call: TRBJ2-2; d_call: -; v_call: TRBV4-2; cdr3_nt: TGTGCCAGCAGCCAGCTAGGCGGCGGGGAGCTGTTTTTT; cdr3_aa: CASSQLGGGELFF
clone_size: few; j_call: TRBJ2-5; d_call: TRBD2; v_call: TRBV14; cdr3_nt: TGTGCCAGCAGCCAAGGCCGGATTCTAGCGGGAGCCTTACAAGAGACCCAGTACTTC; cdr3_aa: CASSQGRILAGALQETQYF
clone_size: few; j_call: TRBJ2-5; d_call: TRBD2; v_call: TRBV12-3/TRBV12-4; cdr3_nt: TGTGCCAGCAGTCCGAGCGGGGGAAGGAGGGAGACCCAGTACTTC; cdr3_aa: CASSPSGGRRETQYF
clone_size: many; j_call: TRBJ2-1; d_call: TRBD2; v_call: TRBV3-1; cdr3_nt: TGTGCCAGCAGCCCTAACTTTCTTCCGGGACTAGCGGGAGCCCCATACAATGAGCAGTTCTTC; cdr3_aa: CASSPNFLPGLAGAPYNEQFF
clone_size: -; j_call: TRBJ1-4; d_call: -; v_call: TRBV9; cdr3_nt: TGTGCCAGCAGCGGTGGGGGACCGGAAAAACTGTTTTTT; cdr3_aa: CASSGGGPEKLFF
clone_size: few; j_call: TRBJ2-3; d_call: TRBD2; v_call: TRBV2; cdr3_nt: TGTGCCAGCAGGACTAGCGGGATAGAGAGGAGCACAGATACGCAGTATTTT; cdr3_aa: CASRTSGIERSTDTQYF